This TCR beta chain was identified in a study of technical replicates of blood from a handful of donors. Clones were sequenced by immunoSEQ multiplex PCR, and TCRdb holds only the in-frame ones, with some missing. The data hold roughly 80,000 clones, with roughly 93% observed a single time. Trimming stripped 2 bases from V and 2 bases from J, with 12 bases between. Germline CDR1 and CDR2: SGHDN and FVKESK. The CDR3 has 15 amino acids. Input material: T cells isolated from PBMCs. The chain links TRBV14 to TRBJ1-2; D is perhaps TRBD1 (6 bases). This receptor was obtained from a human donor in good health. For the CDR3, the DNA is TGTGCCAGCAGCCAATTACGGGACACCAACTATGGCTACACCTTC. Encoded protein: CASSQLRDTNYGYTF.